The rows below give T cell receptor beta chains drawn from one sample of a study of regulatory T cells. This table comes from immunoSEQ multiplex PCR, and its TCRdb copy is limited to in-frame clones, with some not included. Here the sample spans more than 15,000 clones, around 90% being singletons. The sequenced sample consisted of CD8+ T cells sorted from blood. The source of these receptors is a person under 35 with CD3G deficiency. Each CDR3 is given with its conserved first and last residue. Each record gives: D gene, J gene, V gene, clone size, CDR3 DNA, CDR3 protein. The D gene is left open where the match is weak. Clone size is given for some rows only: seen once, a few or many times, or a class if the clone is expanded.

D gene: NA; J gene: TRBJ1-1; V gene: TRBV4-1; clone size: NA; CDR3 DNA: TGCGCCAGCAGCAGGCCAGTACCTCATAAGGCGATTAACCCTGAAGCTTTCTTT; CDR3 protein: CASSRPVPHKAINPEAFF
D gene: TRBD2; J gene: TRBJ2-1; V gene: TRBV9; clone size: NA; CDR3 DNA: TGTGCCAGCAGTAAGGGGGTGACTAGCGCCGATGAGCAGTTCTTC; CDR3 protein: CASSKGVTSADEQFF
D gene: NA; J gene: TRBJ2-7; V gene: TRBV19; clone size: NA; CDR3 DNA: TGTGCCAGTAGTAGGGGGGGGCTCGAGCAGTACTTC; CDR3 protein: CASSRGGLEQYF
D gene: TRBD2; J gene: TRBJ2-3; V gene: TRBV2; clone size: NA; CDR3 DNA: TGTGCCAGCAGTGAAGCAGCGGGGGGGACAGATACGCAGTATTTT; CDR3 protein: CASSEAAGGTDTQYF
D gene: NA; J gene: TRBJ1-1; V gene: TRBV5-4; clone size: NA; CDR3 DNA: TGTGCCAGCAGTTTAACCGTAATGAACACTGAAGCTTTCTTT; CDR3 protein: CASSLTVMNTEAFF
D gene: TRBD2; J gene: TRBJ2-1; V gene: TRBV13; clone size: NA; CDR3 DNA: TGTGCCAGCAGCACCGCCGGGACTATATCTAATGAGCAGTTCTTC; CDR3 protein: CASSTAGTISNEQFF
D gene: NA; J gene: TRBJ1-1; V gene: TRBV4-1; clone size: NA; CDR3 DNA: TGCGCCAGCAGCCCGGGGGGTCAGAACACTGAAGCTTTCTTT; CDR3 protein: CASSPGGQNTEAFF
D gene: NA; J gene: TRBJ2-3; V gene: TRBV5-6; clone size: NA; CDR3 DNA: TGTGCCAGCAGCCGGGACGGGGGTTTGGTGGGGGTAGATACGCAGTATTTT; CDR3 protein: CASSRDGGLVGVDTQYF
D gene: NA; J gene: TRBJ1-6; V gene: TRBV6-1; clone size: once; CDR3 DNA: TGTGCCAGCAGTGAAGGCACGGGAAGCTCCTATAATTCACCCCTCCACTTT; CDR3 protein: CASSEGTGSSYNSPLHF
D gene: TRBD1; J gene: TRBJ2-7; V gene: TRBV7-6; clone size: NA; CDR3 DNA: TGTGCCAGCAGCTTAGAAGTGAGACAGGGGTGGGACGAGCAGTACTTC; CDR3 protein: CASSLEVRQGWDEQYF
D gene: TRBD2; J gene: TRBJ2-3; V gene: TRBV9; clone size: NA; CDR3 DNA: TGTGCCAGCAGCGGAAGAAGCGGGGAGGGTAATACGCAGTATTTT; CDR3 protein: CASSGRSGEGNTQYF
D gene: TRBD2; J gene: TRBJ2-7; V gene: TRBV5-6; clone size: NA; CDR3 DNA: TGTGCCAGCAGCTTGGGTAGGGCGGGGGTCGAGCAGTACTTC; CDR3 protein: CASSLGRAGVEQYF
D gene: NA; J gene: TRBJ2-6; V gene: TRBV7-9; clone size: NA; CDR3 DNA: TGTGCCAGCAGCTCGACACGTGGGGCCTCTGGGGCCAACGTCCTGACTTTC; CDR3 protein: CASSSTRGASGANVLTF
D gene: NA; J gene: TRBJ2-7; V gene: TRBV29-1; clone size: NA; CDR3 DNA: TGCAGCGTTTTGGGGGCTTTCGGTGATGAAGGTGAGCAGTACTTC; CDR3 protein: CSVLGAFGDEGEQYF
D gene: NA; J gene: TRBJ2-7; V gene: TRBV5-1; clone size: NA; CDR3 DNA: TGCGCCAGCAGCTTGGTCCCGGGGTACGAGCAGTACTTC; CDR3 protein: CASSLVPGYEQYF
D gene: NA; J gene: TRBJ1-1; V gene: TRBV6-5; clone size: NA; CDR3 DNA: TGTGCCAGCAGTTACTCACAGGGTATGGCTGAAGCTTTCTTT; CDR3 protein: CASSYSQGMAEAFF
D gene: NA; J gene: TRBJ2-1; V gene: TRBV27; clone size: NA; CDR3 DNA: TGTGCCAGCAGTCTAGCGCCCGCTTACAATGAGCAGTTCTTC; CDR3 protein: CASSLAPAYNEQFF
D gene: NA; J gene: TRBJ1-2; V gene: TRBV7-4; clone size: once; CDR3 DNA: TGTGCCAGCAGCCCTTATCCCTTAGGAGCAGGGAGCGACTATGGCTACACCTTC; CDR3 protein: CASSPYPLGAGSDYGYTF
D gene: NA; J gene: TRBJ1-2; V gene: TRBV28; clone size: NA; CDR3 DNA: TGTGCCAGCAGTTTAACTGGGTATGGCTACACCTTC; CDR3 protein: CASSLTGYGYTF
D gene: NA; J gene: TRBJ2-2; V gene: TRBV6-5; clone size: NA; CDR3 DNA: TGTGCCAGCAGTTACTCTGGCGGGGAGCTGTTTTTT; CDR3 protein: CASSYSGGELFF
D gene: NA; J gene: TRBJ1-1; V gene: TRBV5-1; clone size: NA; CDR3 DNA: TGCGCCAGCAGCTTAGTTGACGGTGAAGCTTTCTTT; CDR3 protein: CASSLVDGEAFF
D gene: NA; J gene: TRBJ2-5; V gene: TRBV4-1; clone size: NA; CDR3 DNA: TGCGCCAGCAGCCCGACTAGCCAAGAGACCCAGTACTTC; CDR3 protein: CASSPTSQETQYF
D gene: NA; J gene: TRBJ1-1; V gene: TRBV20-1; clone size: NA; CDR3 DNA: TGCAGTGCTAGAGCCGTGGGACCGACTTTCTTT; CDR3 protein: CSARAVGPTFF
D gene: TRBD1; J gene: TRBJ2-5; V gene: TRBV4-3; clone size: NA; CDR3 DNA: TGCGCCAGCAGCCGCACGGGACAGGGGGCAAGAGAGACCCAGTACTTC; CDR3 protein: CASSRTGQGARETQYF
D gene: NA; J gene: TRBJ2-7; V gene: TRBV5-1; clone size: NA; CDR3 DNA: TGCGCCAGCAGCTTGGCCGGTCATGCCTACGAGCAGTACTTC; CDR3 protein: CASSLAGHAYEQYF
D gene: NA; J gene: TRBJ1-1; V gene: TRBV29-1; clone size: NA; CDR3 DNA: TGCAGCGTTGAAGACGGGTCAGTTCAGACGAACACTGAAGCTTTCTTT; CDR3 protein: CSVEDGSVQTNTEAFF
D gene: NA; J gene: TRBJ2-2; V gene: TRBV7-9; clone size: NA; CDR3 DNA: TGTGCCAGCAGCTTCACCCCGGGGATGGGCGGGGAGCTGTTTTTT; CDR3 protein: CASSFTPGMGGELFF
D gene: TRBD1; J gene: TRBJ2-1; V gene: TRBV7-9; clone size: NA; CDR3 DNA: TGTGCCAGCAGCTTAGAACCCCCCCGACAGGGGAACTACAATGAGCAGTTCTTC; CDR3 protein: CASSLEPPRQGNYNEQFF
D gene: TRBD1; J gene: TRBJ2-7; V gene: TRBV7-9; clone size: NA; CDR3 DNA: TGTGCCAGTCCGGGACAGGGGGCTTACGAGCAGTACTTC; CDR3 protein: CASPGQGAYEQYF
D gene: TRBD2; J gene: TRBJ2-5; V gene: TRBV13; clone size: once; CDR3 DNA: TGTGCCAGCAGCACAATGACTAGCGGGGGGCAAGAGACCCAGTACTTC; CDR3 protein: CASSTMTSGGQETQYF
D gene: NA; J gene: TRBJ2-3; V gene: TRBV28; clone size: NA; CDR3 DNA: TGTGCCAGCAGTGAGAGGGGTGGGCTTCACACAGATACGCAGTATTTT; CDR3 protein: CASSERGGLHTDTQYF
D gene: NA; J gene: TRBJ1-4; V gene: TRBV10-2; clone size: once; CDR3 DNA: TGCGCCAGTTCGACCGCAACTAATGAAAAACTGTTTTTT; CDR3 protein: CASSTATNEKLFF
D gene: TRBD2; J gene: TRBJ2-3; V gene: TRBV7-6; clone size: NA; CDR3 DNA: TGTGCCAGCAGCTTAGCCGGGGGGGTGGGAGATACGCAGTATTTT; CDR3 protein: CASSLAGGVGDTQYF
D gene: TRBD1; J gene: TRBJ2-7; V gene: TRBV7-8; clone size: NA; CDR3 DNA: TGTGCCAGCAGATCAGGGGGCTACGAGCAGTACTTC; CDR3 protein: CASRSGGYEQYF
D gene: NA; J gene: TRBJ2-3; V gene: TRBV9; clone size: few; CDR3 DNA: TGTGCCAGCAGCGCAACCGGGACCAGCACAGATACGCAGTATTTT; CDR3 protein: CASSATGTSTDTQYF
D gene: TRBD1; J gene: TRBJ2-3; V gene: TRBV10-3; clone size: NA; CDR3 DNA: TGTGCCATATCGCCCGACAGGGTGGCAGATACGCAGTATTTT; CDR3 protein: CAISPDRVADTQYF
D gene: TRBD2; J gene: TRBJ2-1; V gene: TRBV9; clone size: NA; CDR3 DNA: TGTGCCAGCAGCCCCGGGGGGACTAGCGGGAATGAGCAGTTCTTC; CDR3 protein: CASSPGGTSGNEQFF
D gene: TRBD1; J gene: TRBJ1-2; V gene: TRBV4-1; clone size: NA; CDR3 DNA: TGCGCCAGCAGCCAAGGGTCCGGAGACAGGGTCTTC; CDR3 protein: CASSQGSGDRVF
D gene: TRBD1; J gene: TRBJ1-6; V gene: TRBV6-1; clone size: NA; CDR3 DNA: TGTGCCAGCAAAGGACAGGGTGGTTCACCCCTCCACTTT; CDR3 protein: CASKGQGGSPLHF
D gene: NA; J gene: TRBJ2-7; V gene: TRBV5-1; clone size: NA; CDR3 DNA: TGCGCCAGCAGCCGGGGCGACTTTGGATCCGAGCAGTACTTC; CDR3 protein: CASSRGDFGSEQYF
D gene: NA; J gene: TRBJ1-2; V gene: TRBV27; clone size: NA; CDR3 DNA: TGTGCCAGCAGTCCCACAGGGCCGGGGGGCTACACCTTC; CDR3 protein: CASSPTGPGGYTF
D gene: NA; J gene: TRBJ1-2; V gene: TRBV6-1; clone size: NA; CDR3 DNA: TGTGCCAGCGGTGGGCGACAGGTCGACGGCTACACCTTC; CDR3 protein: CASGGRQVDGYTF
D gene: NA; J gene: TRBJ2-7; V gene: TRBV11-2; clone size: NA; CDR3 DNA: TGTGCCAGCAGCTTAGATCATAGAGGGAACGAGCAGTACTTC; CDR3 protein: CASSLDHRGNEQYF
D gene: NA; J gene: TRBJ1-1; V gene: TRBV5-6; clone size: NA; CDR3 DNA: TGTGCCAGCAGCTTAGGAGGTGTTCTTGAAGCTTTCTTT; CDR3 protein: CASSLGGVLEAFF
D gene: TRBD1; J gene: TRBJ1-1; V gene: TRBV9; clone size: NA; CDR3 DNA: TGTGCCAGCAGCGTAGCCGACAGGGCGGCTGAAGCTTTCTTT; CDR3 protein: CASSVADRAAEAFF
D gene: TRBD1; J gene: TRBJ2-7; V gene: TRBV2; clone size: NA; CDR3 DNA: TGTGCCAGCAGGGACAGGGGGTACGAGCAGTACTTC; CDR3 protein: CASRDRGYEQYF
D gene: TRBD2; J gene: TRBJ2-7; V gene: TRBV28; clone size: NA; CDR3 DNA: TGTGCCAGCAGTTTAAGGGGACTCGCGGGAGGACACGAGCAGTACTTC; CDR3 protein: CASSLRGLAGGHEQYF
D gene: NA; J gene: TRBJ2-3; V gene: TRBV2; clone size: NA; CDR3 DNA: TGTGCCAGCAGGGACACCAGCACAGATACGCAGTATTTT; CDR3 protein: CASRDTSTDTQYF
D gene: TRBD2; J gene: TRBJ2-7; V gene: TRBV5-6; clone size: NA; CDR3 DNA: TGTGCCAGCAGCCCGGGGGGGCGGGAGCAGTACTTC; CDR3 protein: CASSPGGREQYF
D gene: NA; J gene: TRBJ2-7; V gene: TRBV7-6; clone size: NA; CDR3 DNA: TGTGCCAGCAGCTTTGGCCCTGACGGAGGCTACGAGCAGTACTTC; CDR3 protein: CASSFGPDGGYEQYF
D gene: NA; J gene: TRBJ2-2; V gene: TRBV7-9; clone size: NA; CDR3 DNA: TGTGCCAGCAGCTCCGCCCGGGGGATCGGGGAGCTGTTTTTT; CDR3 protein: CASSSARGIGELFF
D gene: NA; J gene: TRBJ2-7; V gene: TRBV2; clone size: NA; CDR3 DNA: TGTGCCAGCAGTGAAGGCAGGAGGGACGAGCAGTACTTC; CDR3 protein: CASSEGRRDEQYF
D gene: NA; J gene: TRBJ2-5; V gene: TRBV7-2; clone size: NA; CDR3 DNA: TGTGCCAGCAGCTTAGGGACGGGAATGGAGACCCAGTACTTC; CDR3 protein: CASSLGTGMETQYF